The rows below give T cell receptor beta chains drawn from one sample of a study of OX40 agonist ivuxolimab in advanced cancers. Sequencing was performed with immunoSEQ multiplex PCR; in TCRdb, only in-frame clones are kept and a portion is missing. The repertoire has 30,000 to 45,000 clones, 80% to 90% of them found once; the top ten carry approximately 32%. The material sequenced was CD4+ or CD8+ T cells sorted from blood, taken in a trial of the OX40 agonist ivuxolimab. These receptors came from an adult with an advanced solid tumor such as melanoma, head and neck, liver or kidney cancer. Both conserved end residues are part of each CDR3. The order of the fields is D gene, clone size, J gene, V gene, CDR3 DNA, CDR3 protein. The D gene is left open where the match is weak. Not every row has a clone size; where given, it reads once, few, many or a size class.

d_call: .
clone_size: .
j_call: TRBJ1-1
v_call: TRBV5-1
cdr3_nt: TGCGCCAGCAGCGCATTTAGAGGGGCCGAAACTGAAGCTTTCTTT
cdr3_aa: CASSAFRGAETEAFF

d_call: .
clone_size: .
j_call: TRBJ2-5
v_call: TRBV25-1
cdr3_nt: TGTGCCAGCAGTGAATCGAACAGACAAGAGACCCAGTACTTC
cdr3_aa: CASSESNRQETQYF

d_call: .
clone_size: .
j_call: TRBJ1-5
v_call: TRBV7-2
cdr3_nt: TGTGCCAGCAGCCTTGGGGCAGGTCATCAGCCCCAGCATTTT
cdr3_aa: CASSLGAGHQPQHF

d_call: .
clone_size: .
j_call: TRBJ2-1
v_call: TRBV12-2
cdr3_nt: TGTGCAAGTCGCTTGGATCCCATTAGGTTCTTC
cdr3_aa: CASRLDPIRFF

d_call: TRBD1
clone_size: once
j_call: TRBJ1-4
v_call: TRBV6-1
cdr3_nt: TGTGCCAGCAGTGCGCAGACAGGGACGAGTGAAAAACTGTTTTTT
cdr3_aa: CASSAQTGTSEKLFF

d_call: .
clone_size: .
j_call: TRBJ2-1
v_call: TRBV6-6
cdr3_nt: TGTGCCAGCAGTACCCCTGTCAATGAGCAGTTCTTC
cdr3_aa: CASSTPVNEQFF

d_call: TRBD2
clone_size: .
j_call: TRBJ2-3
v_call: TRBV2
cdr3_nt: TGTGCCAGCATGGGGGGACTAGCGGGAGGGCGGTCCCGCACAGATACGCAGTATTTT
cdr3_aa: CASMGGLAGGRSRTDTQYF

d_call: .
clone_size: .
j_call: TRBJ2-7
v_call: TRBV9
cdr3_nt: TGTGCCAGCAGCGTAGACTACGGATCCTACGAGCAGTACTTC
cdr3_aa: CASSVDYGSYEQYF

d_call: TRBD2
clone_size: .
j_call: TRBJ2-5
v_call: TRBV27
cdr3_nt: TGTGCCAGCAGTTTAGGGCCAATTCCCGAGGGCGGGAGGAGGTGGACCCAGTACTTC
cdr3_aa: CASSLGPIPEGGRRWTQYF

d_call: TRBD2
clone_size: .
j_call: TRBJ2-1
v_call: TRBV11-2
cdr3_nt: TGTGCCAGCAGCCTCAGCGGGGAATATGGGCAGTTCTTC
cdr3_aa: CASSLSGEYGQFF

d_call: .
clone_size: .
j_call: TRBJ2-7
v_call: TRBV19
cdr3_nt: TGTGCCAGTAGTCGAGATCGGGGGAACTACGAGCAGTACTTC
cdr3_aa: CASSRDRGNYEQYF

d_call: .
clone_size: .
j_call: TRBJ1-1
v_call: TRBV30
cdr3_nt: TGTGCCTGGTTTTATCTCGATTCTGAAGCTTTCTTT
cdr3_aa: CAWFYLDSEAFF

d_call: TRBD2
clone_size: .
j_call: TRBJ2-3
v_call: TRBV7-6
cdr3_nt: TGTGCCAGCAGCCCCAGGCGGGAGCGGGCAGATACGCAGTATTTT
cdr3_aa: CASSPRRERADTQYF

d_call: TRBD1
clone_size: .
j_call: TRBJ2-3
v_call: TRBV10-3
cdr3_nt: TGTGCCACAGGGACAGGGGCCCCAACCAGCACAGATACGCAGTATTTT
cdr3_aa: CATGTGAPTSTDTQYF

d_call: .
clone_size: .
j_call: TRBJ2-3
v_call: TRBV10-1
cdr3_nt: TGCGCCAGCAGTGAGAACACAGATACGCAGTATTTT
cdr3_aa: CASSENTDTQYF

d_call: .
clone_size: .
j_call: TRBJ1-3
v_call: TRBV30
cdr3_nt: TGTGCCTGGAGTACTACACGGAACATCATTGGAAACACCATATATTTT
cdr3_aa: CAWSTTRNIIGNTIYF

d_call: .
clone_size: .
j_call: TRBJ2-7
v_call: TRBV11-2
cdr3_nt: TGTGCCAGCAGCTTAGCCGGGACCGCCGGCGAGCAGTACTTC
cdr3_aa: CASSLAGTAGEQYF

d_call: .
clone_size: .
j_call: TRBJ1-1
v_call: TRBV9
cdr3_nt: TGTGCCAGCAGCCCCGGCGGCAACACTGAAGCTTTCTTT
cdr3_aa: CASSPGGNTEAFF

d_call: .
clone_size: .
j_call: TRBJ1-4
v_call: TRBV7-6
cdr3_nt: TGTGCCAGCAGCTTAGGGACAGTGTTTAATGAAAAACTGTTTTTT
cdr3_aa: CASSLGTVFNEKLFF

d_call: .
clone_size: .
j_call: TRBJ1-4
v_call: TRBV16
cdr3_nt: TGTGCCGGGAGTAGGTCCTTCAATGAAAAACTGTTTTTT
cdr3_aa: CAGSRSFNEKLFF

d_call: .
clone_size: few
j_call: TRBJ2-7
v_call: TRBV28
cdr3_nt: TGTGCCAGCAGTTTGGTACAGATGAGCTCCTACGAGCAGTACTTC
cdr3_aa: CASSLVQMSSYEQYF

d_call: .
clone_size: .
j_call: TRBJ2-2
v_call: TRBV6-5
cdr3_nt: TGTGCCAGCAATCCGGCGCTCTCCGGGGAGCTGTTTTTT
cdr3_aa: CASNPALSGELFF

d_call: .
clone_size: few
j_call: TRBJ1-1
v_call: TRBV6-6
cdr3_nt: TGTGCCAGCAGAGGGGCCGGGGACACTGAAGCTTTCTTT
cdr3_aa: CASRGAGDTEAFF

d_call: TRBD1
clone_size: .
j_call: TRBJ2-7
v_call: TRBV10-3
cdr3_nt: TGTGCCATCAGTGATGGGACAGGGGACGACGAGCAGTACTTC
cdr3_aa: CAISDGTGDDEQYF

d_call: .
clone_size: .
j_call: TRBJ1-2
v_call: TRBV7-3
cdr3_nt: TGTGCCAGCAGCGACCCGGACGGCGGACGAAATGGCTACACCTTC
cdr3_aa: CASSDPDGGRNGYTF

d_call: TRBD2
clone_size: few
j_call: TRBJ2-1
v_call: TRBV7-2
cdr3_nt: TGTGCCAGCAGCTTAGCCGCTAGCGGAGTGGGAAATGAGCAGTTCTTC
cdr3_aa: CASSLAASGVGNEQFF

d_call: TRBD2
clone_size: .
j_call: TRBJ2-3
v_call: TRBV19
cdr3_nt: TGTGCCAGTAGTTCGGGACTAGCGGGAGGGTTAGATACGCAGTATTTT
cdr3_aa: CASSSGLAGGLDTQYF

d_call: .
clone_size: .
j_call: TRBJ1-2
v_call: TRBV20-1
cdr3_nt: TGCAGTGCGGAGACTGCTCTCGGCTACACCTTC
cdr3_aa: CSAETALGYTF

d_call: .
clone_size: .
j_call: TRBJ2-7
v_call: TRBV6-6
cdr3_nt: TGTGCCAGCATTGCCGGGACCTACGAGCAGTACTTC
cdr3_aa: CASIAGTYEQYF